The rows below give T cell receptor beta chains drawn from one sample of a study of control samples from healthy donors and cancer patients. The data were produced by immunoSEQ multiplex PCR, yet TCRdb's version contains in-frame clones alone and is incomplete. This sample carries 90,000 to 100,000 clones, roughly 83% of them seen once, and the ten largest clones take approximately 10%. The sample comprised blood. The receptors originated from a woman aged 25 to 45 in good health. Both conserved end residues are part of each CDR3. The D gene is left open where the match is weak. Rows give clone size only sometimes, using once, few, many, or a class for an expanded clone.

D gene: TRBD2; J gene: TRBJ2-4; V gene: TRBV19; clone size: once; CDR3 DNA: TGTGCCAGTAGTACGGTAGCGGGGGTGAGGAACATTCAGTACTTC; CDR3 protein: CASSTVAGVRNIQYF
D gene: NA; J gene: TRBJ1-2; V gene: TRBV5-5; clone size: NA; CDR3 DNA: TGTGCCAGCAGCTTGGTTAGCGCTAACTATGGCTACACCTTC; CDR3 protein: CASSLVSANYGYTF
D gene: TRBD2; J gene: TRBJ2-7; V gene: TRBV5-1; clone size: NA; CDR3 DNA: TGCGCCAGCAGCCCTCTGGGACTAGCGGGGGCCCGATTCTCCTACGAGCAGTACTTC; CDR3 protein: CASSPLGLAGARFSYEQYF
D gene: TRBD1; J gene: TRBJ1-4; V gene: TRBV7-9; clone size: NA; CDR3 DNA: TGTGCCAGCAGCTCCGGGACAGGGAATGAAAAACTGTTTTTT; CDR3 protein: CASSSGTGNEKLFF
D gene: TRBD1; J gene: TRBJ1-3; V gene: TRBV12-3/TRBV12-4; clone size: few; CDR3 DNA: TGTGCCAGCGGGGGACAGTCGGGAAACACCATATATTTT; CDR3 protein: CASGGQSGNTIYF
D gene: NA; J gene: TRBJ2-3; V gene: TRBV19; clone size: NA; CDR3 DNA: TGTGCCAGTAGTATATCGGGGGGCCCAGATACGCAGTATTTT; CDR3 protein: CASSISGGPDTQYF
D gene: TRBD2; J gene: TRBJ2-3; V gene: TRBV6-2/TRBV6-3; clone size: once; CDR3 DNA: TGTGCCAGCAGTTCTCTAGCGGGGTTGTCAGATACGCAGTATTTT; CDR3 protein: CASSSLAGLSDTQYF
D gene: NA; J gene: TRBJ2-1; V gene: TRBV19; clone size: NA; CDR3 DNA: TGTGCCAGTAGTATTCCAGGGAGCTCCTACAATGAGCAGTTCTTC; CDR3 protein: CASSIPGSSYNEQFF
D gene: TRBD2; J gene: TRBJ2-1; V gene: TRBV4-2; clone size: NA; CDR3 DNA: TGTGCCAGCAGCCAAGAGACTAGCGGGGGGTTTAATGAGCAGTTCTTC; CDR3 protein: CASSQETSGGFNEQFF
D gene: TRBD1; J gene: TRBJ1-1; V gene: TRBV19; clone size: few; CDR3 DNA: TGTGCCAGTAACAACAGGGGGGGATTGAACACTGAAGCTTTCTTT; CDR3 protein: CASNNRGGLNTEAFF
D gene: NA; J gene: TRBJ1-2; V gene: TRBV30; clone size: NA; CDR3 DNA: TGTGCCTGGAGTGTACGGTCCTATGGCTACACCTTC; CDR3 protein: CAWSVRSYGYTF
D gene: NA; J gene: TRBJ2-1; V gene: TRBV6-5; clone size: once; CDR3 DNA: TGTGCCAGCAGGGGGATCTACAATGAGCAGTTCTTC; CDR3 protein: CASRGIYNEQFF
D gene: TRBD1; J gene: TRBJ2-2; V gene: TRBV2; clone size: NA; CDR3 DNA: TGTGCCAGCAGCGCTAGACAGGGATTCGGGGAGCTGTTTTTT; CDR3 protein: CASSARQGFGELFF
D gene: NA; J gene: TRBJ2-3; V gene: TRBV19; clone size: once; CDR3 DNA: TGTGCCAGTAGTACATCAGCGGATACGCAGTATTTT; CDR3 protein: CASSTSADTQYF
D gene: NA; J gene: TRBJ2-1; V gene: TRBV3-1/TRBV3-2; clone size: NA; CDR3 DNA: TGTGCCAGCAGCCAAATTTTAGGGATTTCCCCCTACAATGAGCAGTTCTTC; CDR3 protein: CASSQILGISPYNEQFF
D gene: NA; J gene: TRBJ2-2; V gene: TRBV9; clone size: NA; CDR3 DNA: TGTGCCAGCAGCACCCCTAGCTGGGGCACCGGGGAGCTGTTTTTT; CDR3 protein: CASSTPSWGTGELFF
D gene: NA; J gene: TRBJ2-7; V gene: TRBV19; clone size: few; CDR3 DNA: TGTGCCAGTAGTAAAGGGGACTACGAGCAGTACTTC; CDR3 protein: CASSKGDYEQYF
D gene: NA; J gene: TRBJ1-6; V gene: TRBV6-2/TRBV6-3; clone size: NA; CDR3 DNA: TGTGCCAGCAGTTACCACACAGGGTTTTCACCCCTCCACTTT; CDR3 protein: CASSYHTGFSPLHF
D gene: NA; J gene: TRBJ1-3; V gene: TRBV5-1; clone size: few; CDR3 DNA: TGCGCCAGCAGCCAGGGACTGAACTCTGGAAACACCATATATTTT; CDR3 protein: CASSQGLNSGNTIYF
D gene: NA; J gene: TRBJ1-1; V gene: TRBV3-1/TRBV3-2; clone size: NA; CDR3 DNA: TGTGCCAGCAGCCCCCTCCGGGGCGGCACTGAAGCTTTCTTT; CDR3 protein: CASSPLRGGTEAFF